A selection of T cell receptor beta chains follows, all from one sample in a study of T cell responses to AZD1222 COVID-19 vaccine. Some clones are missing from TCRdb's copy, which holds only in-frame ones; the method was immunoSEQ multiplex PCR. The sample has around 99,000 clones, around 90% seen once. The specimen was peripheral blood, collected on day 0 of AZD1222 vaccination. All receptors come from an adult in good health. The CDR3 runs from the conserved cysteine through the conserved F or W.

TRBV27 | CASSLRGSQETQYF
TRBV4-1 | CASSHAGGPSYNEQFF
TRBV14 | CASSLISGGRGTDTQYF
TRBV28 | CASSPITGPVRIEQFF
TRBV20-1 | CSASKGSRDGYTF
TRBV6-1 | CASRELVTGGEPQPIYNEQFF
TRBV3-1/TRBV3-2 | CASSPYPGQQGSYEQYF
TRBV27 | CASSPSGQPKTDTQYF
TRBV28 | CASSLLTGGQYF
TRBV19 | CASSIHPDSLGTTGELFF
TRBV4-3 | CASSQDYGAYNEQFF
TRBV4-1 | CASSQGWENSYEQYF
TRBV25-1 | CASSQSGQLHNSPLHF
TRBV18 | CASSLGQPRENYGYTF
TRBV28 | CASSSGTAFPLHF
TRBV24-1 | CATSESGEAFF
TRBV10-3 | CAISPGQGNEKLFF
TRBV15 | CATSRDGGPPGNTIYF
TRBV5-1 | CASSLRGENNEQFF
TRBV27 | CASSSPTGGEAPIYEQYF
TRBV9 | CASSVFSRQARNTGELFF
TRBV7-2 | CASSPGTGSRNQPQHF
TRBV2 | CASSKTRGSPLHF
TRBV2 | CASSVAGGRTEAFF
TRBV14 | CASSQDLGGPEQYF
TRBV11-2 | CASSPQGAPTGALHF
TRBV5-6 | CASSLGSGGNQPQHF
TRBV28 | CASSPPSYNSPLHF